The clone carrying this TCR beta chain was picked up many times. TCRdb itself ran the RT-PCR reads through MiXCR, one entry per CDR3 protein. The sample yields approximately 90,000 distinct CDR3 sequences, about 5% seen once. This sample was taken from a study of patients and donors after allogeneic stem cell transplantation. Trimming at V came to 2 bases and at J to 6 bases, leaving 8 bases not matched to a gene. The length of the CDR3 is 17 residues. The source of this sequence is a human donor who was either an allogeneic HSCT recipient or a stem cell or donor lymphocyte infusion donor (not recorded which). It is not recorded whose cells these are; they may come from a transplant donor. The sample taken for sequencing was blood, either unsorted or a sorted T cell fraction (not recorded which). The V and J genes are TRBV23-1 and TRBJ1-6; 9 bases line up with TRBD1. TRBV23-1 is flagged as an ORF with uncertain function. Here the CDR3 reads CASSQPYTGQGNSPLHF. CDR3 sequence (DNA): TGCGCCAGCAGTCAACCCTACACGGGACAGGGTAATTCACCCCTCCACTTT.